The 16 T cell receptor beta chains in this list originate from one sample, sequenced in a study of T cell responses to AZD1222 COVID-19 vaccine. Sequencing used immunoSEQ multiplex PCR; TCRdb keeps in-frame clones, though not all of them. Here the sample spans roughly 80,000 clones, roughly 88% being singletons. Sequencing used peripheral blood, obtained on day 0 of MenACWY control vaccination. The source is an adult in good health.

DNA for the CDR3: TGTGCCAGCAGCTTGGGGCCCCCAAGCAATGAGCAGTTCTTC. Translating it yields CASSLGPPSNEQFF. This chain connects TRBV7-3 to TRBJ2-1; possibly TRBD1 for D (5 bases). Germline V gene sequence: CDR1 SGHTA, CDR2 FQGTGA. V was pared by 3 bases and J by 6 bases, with 12 bases between. The CDR3 loop spans 14 amino acids. Supplemented by reference TRBV7-3 and TRBJ2-1, the full variable domain reads GAGVSQTPSNKVTEKGKYVELRCDPISGHTALYWYRQSLGQGPEFLIYFQGTGAADDSGLPNDRFFAVRPEGSVSTLKIQRTERGDSAVYLCASSLGPPSNEQFFGPGTRLTVL.

The CDR3 region has the DNA TGTGCCAGCAGCTCCCAGGCGGCTAGCGGGGGGTTAAGGAATGAGCAGTTCTTC. Amino acids: CASSSQAASGGLRNEQFF. The chain uses TRBV7-2 and TRBJ2-1, with TRBD2 matching 11 bases. The ends lost 4 bases at V and 7 bases at J; junction bases unmatched: 15. In germline, CDR1 is SGHTA, CDR2 FQGNSA. The CDR3 length is 18 residues.

The chain employs TRBV30 and TRBJ2-1; 8 nucleotides align to TRBD2. Germline assignment: CDR1 GTSNPN and CDR2 SVGIG (reference sequence). This CDR3 region has 13 residues. Trimming cost V 1 base and J 10 bases; bases outside gene matches: 6. CDR3 residues: CAWSAGGALEQFF. The CDR3 DNA follows: TGTGCCTGGAGTGCGGGGGGGGCCCTCGAGCAGTTCTTC.

The chain combines TRBV10-3 with TRBJ2-5; a weak D match, TRBD1 (5 bases). The V and J ends lost 9 bases and 5 bases respectively, with 10 bases between them. The CDR3 has 11 amino acids. Germline assignment: CDR1 ENHRY and CDR2 SYGVKD. In nucleotides, the CDR3 is TGTGCCATTAGGGGTGGTGAGACCCAGTACTTC. Its translation is CAIRGGETQYF.

The chain carries TRBV6-5 and TRBJ1-1; D may be TRBD1 (5 bases). V dropped 0 bases and J dropped 7 bases, with 18 bases sitting between them. Germline-derived CDR1 and CDR2 are MNHEY and SVGAGI. The CDR3 runs 16 residues. The chain's CDR3 is CASSYSPITVRGEAFF. CDR3 in DNA: TGTGCCAGCAGTTACTCTCCGATCACCGTGAGGGGTGAAGCTTTCTTT.

The J gene is TRBJ1-3, the V gene TRBV6-1; D gene unclear. Trimming took 4 bases from V and 2 from J, leaving 15 bases between them. Germline V gene lookup returns CDR1 MNHNS and CDR2 SASEGT. CDR3 length equals 16 residues. The CDR3 DNA reads as TGTGCCAGCAGTGGTAAGACCTGGCTTACTGGAAACACCATATATTTT. Translation gives CASSGKTWLTGNTIYF.

The chain joins TRBV6-6 to TRBJ2-1, with D possibly being TRBD1 (6 bases). This CDR3 has 15 residues. Trimming stripped 6 bases from V and 5 bases from J, with 17 bases between. Germline V gene data show CDR1 as MNHNY and CDR2 as SVGAGI (reference sequence). The CDR3 DNA sequence: TGTGCCAGCAGCCCTACCCGGACAGCTAACAATGAGCAGTTCTTC. Protein: CASSPTRTANNEQFF.

The V gene is TRBV6-5, the J gene TRBJ2-2; D remains ambiguous. CDR3 length equals 12 residues. Germline loops: CDR1 MNHEY, CDR2 SVGAGI. Trimming cost V 7 bases and J 5 bases, with 8 bases left between them. The CDR3, as DNA: TGTGCCAGCACCTCCAGGACCGGGGAGCTGTTTTTT. The encoded protein is CASTSRTGELFF.

The chain employs TRBV14 and TRBJ2-7; 10 bases align to TRBD1. Germline CDR1 SGHDN, CDR2 FVKESK. CDR3 length: 18 amino acids. V lost 1 base and J lost 3; bases outside the gene matches: 12. In DNA form, the CDR3 reads TGTGCCAGCAGCCAAGCAGGGGGACAGGGGTTTTTATTCTACGAGCAGTACTTC. This gives the protein CASSQAGGQGFLFYEQYF.

V gene TRBV30 combines with J gene TRBJ1-4, with D perhaps matching TRBD1 (5 bases). Trimming took 8 bases from V and 4 from J, leaving 17 bases between them. CDR3 length equals 14 residues. Germline V gene lookup returns CDR1 GTSNPN and CDR2 SVGIG (reference sequence). The CDR3 protein is CAIAPRRGNEKLFF. CDR3 sequence (DNA): TGTGCCATAGCCCCCCGAAGGGGTAATGAAAAACTGTTTTTT.

V usage is TRBV27 and J usage is TRBJ1-1; the D is unclear. This CDR3 contains 13 residues. With 5 bases removed from V and 0 bases from J, the gap between germline ends came to 7 bases. Per the germline V gene, CDR1 is MNHEY and CDR2 is SMNVEV (reference sequence). The CDR3, as DNA: TGTGCCAGCAGTCAGGTGGTGAACACTGAAGCTTTCTTT. This sequence encodes CASSQVVNTEAFF.

The rearrangement links TRBV6-1 to TRBJ1-1, with D unresolved. Germline V gene sequence: CDR1 MNHNS, CDR2 SASEGT. Between the trimmed V and J ends, which lost 1 base and 2 bases, there was a span of 20 bases. The length of the CDR3 is 18 residues. CDR3 sequence: CASSEGWGTIMKNTEAFF. CDR3 nucleotides: TGTGCCAGCAGTGAAGGGTGGGGTACCATAATGAAAAACACTGAAGCTTTCTTT.

The V call is TRBV2, the J call TRBJ1-2, with TRBD1 matching 7 bases. The CDR3 extends over 14 amino acids. The germline gives CDR1 SNHLY, CDR2 FYNNEI. J was trimmed by 5 bases and V by 2 bases; bases with no gene match: 5. CDR3 DNA sequence: TGTGCCAGCAGTGAACAGGGGGTTGGGTATGGCTACACCTTC. This sequence encodes CASSEQGVGYGYTF.

The rearrangement joins TRBV2 to TRBJ1-5, with TRBD1 identical over 8 bases. V lost 6 bases to trimming and J lost 2 bases; unmatched junction nucleotides: 9. This CDR3 spans 16 amino acids. Germline V CDR1 and CDR2: SNHLY, FYNNEI. The CDR3 loop is CASSIGQGGRNQPQHF. Here the CDR3 DNA reads TGTGCCAGCAGCATCGGACAGGGAGGCCGCAATCAGCCCCAGCATTTT.

The chain links TRBV3-1 (or the pseudogene TRBV3-2) to TRBJ2-3; no clear D. V dropped 0 bases and J dropped 1 base, with 8 bases sitting between them. The CDR3 runs to 15 residues. CDR1 and CDR2 (germline): LGHDT, YNNKEL (reference sequence). This CDR3 is CASSQDRAGTDTQYF. The DNA for the CDR3 is TGTGCCAGCAGCCAAGATAGGGCGGGCACAGATACGCAGTATTTT.

The chain joins TRBV5-4 to TRBJ1-3; 8 bases fit TRBD1. The trim removed 4 bases at V and 3 bases at J, leaving 0 bases unmatched. The CDR3 has 13 amino acids. The germline V gene encodes CDR1 SGHNT and CDR2 YYREEE (reference sequence). The CDR3 spells CASSGQGGNTIYF. The CDR3, as DNA: TGTGCCAGCAGCGGACAGGGTGGAAACACCATATATTTT.